This TCR beta chain appears in the sequencing data of a study of graft-versus-host responses after intestinal transplantation. Overall study context: Recipients obtained multivisceral, liver-intestinal, or isolated intestinal transplants.

Assay used: immunoSEQ multiplex PCR; TCRdb lists only in-frame clones, some missing. The table includes tens of thousands of clones, roughly 90% detected once. This clone was observed a single time. The antigen is undetermined. This sequence was found in a human donor who received an intestinal transplant. Sequencing was performed on unstimulated CD8+ T cells sorted from spleen or lymph node cells, taken before intestinal transplant.

Written as DNA, the CDR3 is TGTGCCAGCAGTTTAGGCGGAGACTACGAGCAGTACTTC. Residues: CASSLGGDYEQYF. The chain employs TRBV27 and TRBJ2-7; no clear D. The CDR3 covers 13 residues. Trimming shortened V by 2 bases and J by 3 bases, and 8 bases separated the two germline ends. Germline V lookup: CDR1 MNHEY, CDR2 SMNVEV (reference sequence).